This T cell receptor beta chain is from a study of T cell changes during pregnancy in multiple sclerosis. TCRdb's table, derived via immunoSEQ multiplex PCR, lists solely in-frame clones and lacks some. This table holds about 100,000 clones, approximately 94% found once. The germline CDR1 and CDR2 sequences are MDHEN and SYDVKM. The CDR3 totals 12 residues. V lost 7 bases, J lost 7 bases, and 11 bases lay in between. This specimen was peripheral blood, taken before pregnancy. This clonotype originated in a female donor with multiple sclerosis, enrolled in a pregnancy study. The chain links TRBV28 to TRBJ1-5; maybe TRBD1 (5 bases). The CDR3: CASTSTVQPQHF. CDR3 bases: TGTGCCAGCACCTCGACAGTCCAGCCCCAGCATTTT.